These T cell receptor beta chains were read from a single sample in a study of T cell responses to AZD1222 COVID-19 vaccine. TCRdb's table, derived via immunoSEQ multiplex PCR, lists solely in-frame clones and lacks some. The table shows about 120,000 clones, with roughly 90% occurring only once. This specimen was peripheral blood, taken on day 0 of AZD1222 vaccination. The receptors here all came from an adult in good health. CDR3s include the opening cysteine and the closing phenylalanine or tryptophan. A D gene is named only where the DNA matches it firmly.

V gene: TRBV12-3/TRBV12-4
D gene: -
J gene: TRBJ1-1
CDR3 protein: CASSLGSNTEAFF

V gene: TRBV27
D gene: -
J gene: TRBJ1-6
CDR3 protein: CASSLQGHGSPLHF

V gene: TRBV7-9
D gene: -
J gene: TRBJ1-2
CDR3 protein: CASSLEPYYGYTF

V gene: TRBV28
D gene: -
J gene: TRBJ2-1
CDR3 protein: CASSLHGSYNEQFF

V gene: TRBV5-6
D gene: TRBD1
J gene: TRBJ1-2
CDR3 protein: CASSLELRGGYGYTF

V gene: TRBV27
D gene: TRBD1
J gene: TRBJ1-6
CDR3 protein: CASRVGQGNNSPLHF

V gene: TRBV6-5
D gene: -
J gene: TRBJ2-7
CDR3 protein: CASSRRDPPYEQYF

V gene: TRBV30
D gene: -
J gene: TRBJ2-1
CDR3 protein: CAWSVAVHNEQFF

V gene: TRBV5-1
D gene: -
J gene: TRBJ1-1
CDR3 protein: CASSLFGGRNTEAFF

V gene: TRBV5-5
D gene: -
J gene: TRBJ1-4
CDR3 protein: CASSSGREKLFF